The 18 T cell receptor beta chains below were found in one sample sequenced in a study of cytomegalovirus exposure and HLA in healthy donors. Method: immunoSEQ multiplex PCR; TCRdb's copy keeps in-frame clones and lacks some. The data hold roughly 140,000 clones, with 85% to 90% observed a single time. Sequenced sample: PBMCs. These receptors came from a woman in her late teens or twenties in good health and CMV-seropositive.

The chain is built from TRBV9 and TRBJ2-7, with 8 bases identical to TRBD2. V lost 0 bases to trimming and J lost 3 bases; unmatched junction nucleotides: 2. The CDR3 contains 14 residues. CDR1 is SGDLS and CDR2 is YYNGEE in the germline V gene. CDR3 amino acids: CASSVVAGGYEQYF. The CDR3, as DNA: TGTGCCAGCAGCGTAGTGGCGGGAGGCTACGAGCAGTACTTC.

The J gene is TRBJ1-2, the V gene TRBV15; D unresolved. The CDR3 is 14 residues long. The germline gives CDR1 LNHNV, CDR2 YYDKDF (reference sequence). Trimming took off 1 base at V and 2 bases at J, with 8 bases between the two ends. CDR3 nucleotides: TGTGCCACCAGCAGAGGGAGAGGAAACTATGGCTACACCTTC. This sequence encodes CATSRGRGNYGYTF.

The chain is built from TRBV15 and TRBJ2-2; TRBD2 is a possible D gene (6 bases). CDR3 size: 14 residues. From germline, CDR1 is LNHNV and CDR2 YYDKDF (reference sequence). Trimming removed 4 bases at V and 7 bases at J, with 13 bases between. CDR3 protein: CATSTYGGFGELFF. In nucleotides, the CDR3 is TGTGCCACCAGCACCTACGGGGGTTTCGGGGAGCTGTTTTTT.

This chain joins TRBV6-5 and TRBJ1-5; 9 nucleotides agree with TRBD1. Germline CDR1 and CDR2: MNHEY and SVGAGI. This CDR3 has 14 residues. The V segment lost 7 bases and the J segment 9 bases; nucleotides outside the gene matches: 10. CDR3 loop: CASTDHRGLGPQHF. The DNA for the CDR3 is TGTGCCAGCACCGACCACAGGGGGCTGGGGCCCCAGCATTTT.

Notes on this clone: The junction and the germline gene differ at one end; a read error may be behind it. V usage is TRBV18 and J usage is TRBJ2-5; D is unresolved. Germline CDR1 reads KGHSH; CDR2 reads LQKENI. There are 11 residues in the CDR3. CDR3 nucleotide sequence: TGCGCCAGCTCACCTCAAAAGACCCAGTACTTC. Amino acids: CASSPQKTQYF.

The CDR3 reads CAWSVRGSGPYASRQETQYF. Here the CDR3 DNA reads TGTGCCTGGAGTGTACGGGGTAGCGGGCCCTATGCTTCCCGTCAAGAGACCCAGTACTTC. The chain combines TRBV30 with TRBJ2-5; 7 bases are a match to TRBD2. The CDR3 length is 20 residues. Germline CDR1 GTSNPN, CDR2 SVGIG (reference sequence). After removal of 0 bases from V and 2 bases from J, the junction contained 21 bases not matched to a gene.

The J gene is TRBJ2-6, the V gene TRBV10-3; 7 bases are shared with TRBD1. The CDR3 has 18 amino acids. The germline V gene encodes CDR1 ENHRY and CDR2 SYGVKD. J was trimmed by 0 bases and V by 0 bases; bases with no gene match: 5. DNA of the CDR3: TGTGCCATCAGTGAGTCGGGGACAGTTGGCTCTGGGGCCAACGTCCTGACTTTC. Protein: CAISESGTVGSGANVLTF.

In this sample, this clone turned up once. The J gene is TRBJ2-1, the V gene TRBV5-1; 8 positions match TRBD2. Unmatched junction bases numbered 16, after V lost 4 bases and J lost 7 bases. The CDR3 runs 17 residues. Germline CDR1 reads SGHRS; CDR2 reads YFSETQ. This CDR3 is CASSESPGLARKNEQFF. The DNA for the CDR3 is TGCGCCAGCAGCGAATCCCCCGGACTAGCCCGAAAAAATGAGCAGTTCTTC.

The chain couples TRBV11-3 to TRBJ2-5; 9 nucleotides agree with TRBD2. The CDR3 loop spans 16 amino acids. Germline V gives CDR1 SGHNT, CDR2 YENEEA. V shed 2 bases and J 0 bases; nucleotides not matched to a gene: 4. The CDR3 sequence is CASSLKLAGYQETQYF. The DNA of the CDR3 is TGTGCCAGCAGCTTAAAGCTAGCGGGGTACCAAGAGACCCAGTACTTC.

The rearrangement joins TRBV20-1 to TRBJ1-3; D remains ambiguous. Germline values: CDR1 DFQATT, CDR2 SNEGSKA (reference sequence). The CDR3 runs to 11 residues. The V and J ends lost 5 bases and 4 bases respectively, with 6 bases between them. As DNA, the CDR3 is TGCAGTGCTGGGCAGGGAAACACCATATATTTT. As protein: CSAGQGNTIYF.

The chain is built from TRBV5-1 and TRBJ2-3; TRBD2 matches at 10 bases. Germline trimming cut 0 bases from V and 5 bases from J; bases unmatched to any gene: 12. The CDR3 is 18 amino acids. Germline V lookup: CDR1 SGHRS, CDR2 YFSETQ. The CDR3 spells CASSLVLAGAAGIDTQYF. CDR3 nucleotide sequence: TGCGCCAGCAGCTTGGTCCTAGCGGGAGCAGCGGGAATAGATACGCAGTATTTT.

The chain carries TRBV5-4 and TRBJ2-3; 12 bases align to TRBD2. With V trimmed by 4 bases and J by 4 bases, 4 bases remained unmatched. From germline, CDR1 is SGHNT and CDR2 YYREEE (reference sequence). CDR3 size: 15 residues. The CDR3 reads CASSPTSGGPDTQYF. CDR3 in DNA: TGTGCCAGCAGCCCTACTAGCGGGGGGCCAGATACGCAGTATTTT.

This clone was found a few times. The chain has TRBV6-4 and TRBJ2-1; possible D gene TRBD2, 6 bases. The V and J ends lost 2 bases and 4 bases respectively, with 9 bases between them. Germline values: CDR1 MRHNA, CDR2 SNTAGT. The CDR3 is 14 residues long. CDR3 bases: TGTGCCAGCAGTGACGGGGAGGCTTACAATGAGCAGTTCTTC. This sequence encodes CASSDGEAYNEQFF.

The chain joins TRBV30 to TRBJ1-5; TRBD1 is a possible D gene (5 bases). The germline gives CDR1 GTSNPN, CDR2 SVGIG (reference sequence). This CDR3 is 13 amino acids long. Trimming shortened V by 5 bases and J by 2 bases, and 10 bases separated the two germline ends. DNA of the CDR3: TGTGCCTGGGGGGGGAGAGGCAATCAGCCCCAGCATTTT. Protein product: CAWGGRGNQPQHF.

The V call is TRBV2, the J call TRBJ2-5; 9 bases align to TRBD2. The CDR3 runs to 15 residues. Germline CDR1 and CDR2: SNHLY and FYNNEI. V was clipped by 8 bases and J by 5 bases; unmatched bases: 12. The CDR3 DNA is TGTGCCAGCTGCCGACGTAGCGGGAGTAGCGAGACCCAGTACTTC. Protein: CASCRRSGSSETQYF. Complete variable domain (other parts from reference TRBV2 and TRBJ2-5): EPEVTQTPSHQVTQMGQEVILRCVPISNHLYFYWYRQILGQKVEFLVSFYNNEISEKSEIFDDQFSVERPDGSNFTLKIRSTKLEDSAMYFCASCRRSGSSETQYFGPGTRLLVL.

The rearrangement joins TRBV5-1 to TRBJ2-3, with TRBD2 matching 7 bases. Germline V gene sequence: CDR1 SGHRS, CDR2 YFSETQ. Trimming at V came to 4 bases and at J to 0 bases, leaving 5 bases not matched to a gene. This CDR3 comprises 15 residues. The DNA for the CDR3 is TGCGCCAGCAGCAAAGTCGGGAGGAGCACAGATACGCAGTATTTT. Translation: CASSKVGRSTDTQYF.

The J gene is TRBJ2-5, the V gene TRBV19; 9 bases are a match to TRBD2. CDR1 LNHDA and CDR2 SQIVND come from the germline V gene (reference sequence). J gave up 2 bases and V 5 bases, and 6 bases lay outside the gene matches. CDR3 size: 15 residues. CDR3 nucleotides: TGTGCCAGTAGTCTTATAGCGGGAGAGCAAGAGACCCAGTACTTC. Translation: CASSLIAGEQETQYF.

The V gene is TRBV2, the J gene TRBJ2-1; 9 nucleotides match TRBD2. CDR3 length: 14 amino acids. V lost 10 bases, J lost 2 bases, and 6 bases stayed unmatched. Germline V CDR1 and CDR2: SNHLY, FYNNEI. CDR3 loop: CATYGLAPYNEQFF. Written as DNA, the CDR3 is TGTGCCACTTATGGACTAGCGCCCTACAATGAGCAGTTCTTC. The whole variable domain, remainder taken from reference TRBV2 and TRBJ2-1, is EPEVTQTPSHQVTQMGQEVILRCVPISNHLYFYWYRQILGQKVEFLVSFYNNEISEKSEIFDDQFSVERPDGSNFTLKIRSTKLEDSAMYFCATYGLAPYNEQFFGPGTRLTVL.